Each of the 26 T cell receptor beta chains below was sequenced from the same sample in a study of T-cell reconstitution after alpha-beta-depleted transplantation in children. Unique molecular identifiers were built into the TCRbeta library. In TCRdb, the PCR reads were re-called with MiXCR into one record per CDR3 protein. The sample includes about 460,000 distinct CDR3 sequences, around 12% of them seen just once. This specimen consisted of PBMCs from the stem cell graft donor, obtained from the stem cell graft. These receptors all stem from a human donor who donated a stem cell graft to a child with combined immunodeficiency.

The chain carries TRBV11-2 and TRBJ2-7; TRBD1 might be the D (6 bases). Germline V gene data show CDR1 as SGHAT and CDR2 as FQNNGV. The CDR3 contains 13 residues. Trimming left V 5 bases short and J 5 bases short, with 13 bases between. CDR3: CASSPTGSHEQYF. CDR3 DNA: TGTGCCAGCAGCCCGACAGGATCCCACGAGCAGTACTTC.

The chain couples TRBV14 to TRBJ1-6; a weak D match, TRBD1 (5 bases). The CDR3 is 16 amino acids. V shed 0 bases and J shed 7 bases, with 13 bases lying between them. Per germline, CDR1 SGHDN and CDR2 FVKESK. The CDR3 loop reads CASSQDWGRSNSPLHF. The CDR3 DNA reads TGTGCCAGCAGCCAAGATTGGGGACGGTCGAATTCACCCCTCCACTTT.

V is TRBV7-3 and J is TRBJ2-7, with 16 positions matching TRBD2. Germline values: CDR1 SGHTA, CDR2 FQGTGA. The V and J ends lost 5 bases and 3 bases, in that order; junction bases with no gene match: 4. The CDR3 covers 16 residues. The CDR3 bases are TGTGCCAGCAGCCCCGGGACTAGCGGGAGGGACTACGAGCAGTACTTC. Protein: CASSPGTSGRDYEQYF.

The sample holds a few counts of this clonotype. V usage is TRBV5-1 and J usage is TRBJ2-7, with TRBD1 as a possible D gene (5 bases). The CDR3 is made up of 15 amino acids. Trimming removed 2 bases from V and 0 bases from J, with 12 bases in between. Germline V gene sequence: CDR1 SGHRS, CDR2 YFSETQ. The CDR3 bases are TGCGCCAGCAGCTTACCGCCGACAGACTCCTACGAGCAGTACTTC. Translated: CASSLPPTDSYEQYF.

This clonotype has more than one count but fewer than ten. This sequence joins TRBV30 and TRBJ2-4; weak D call: TRBD2 (5 bases). Trimming took 5 bases from V and 6 from J, leaving 8 bases between them. Germline assignment: CDR1 GTSNPN and CDR2 SVGIG (reference sequence). The CDR3 has 11 residues. This CDR3 is CAWGSGNIQYF. The CDR3 nucleotides are TGTGCCTGGGGGAGCGGAAACATTCAGTACTTC.

J is TRBJ2-1 and V is TRBV12-3 or TRBV12-4, with D possibly matching TRBD1 (6 bases). The CDR3 contains 15 residues. V shed 6 bases and J shed 7 bases, with 19 bases lying between them. In nucleotides, the CDR3 is TGTGCCAGCAGAAGAACAGGGTGGGTTAGGAATGAGCAGTTCTTC. This encodes CASRRTGWVRNEQFF.

In its sample, this clonotype was seen many times. V gene TRBV6-2 or TRBV6-3 combines with J gene TRBJ2-7; D is unresolved. Germline CDR1 reads MNHEY; CDR2 reads SVGEGT. CDR3 length: 16 amino acids. V shed 1 base and J shed 0 bases, with 13 bases lying between them. The CDR3 DNA reads as TGTGCCAGCAGTTACTTGTCCTCCCAGAGCTCCTACGAGCAGTACTTC. This gives the protein CASSYLSSQSSYEQYF.

This clonotype has ten or more counts. This chain links TRBV18 with TRBJ2-1; tentative D call: TRBD2 (5 bases). CDR1 and CDR2 from the germline V gene are KGHSH and LQKENI. Between the trimmed V and J ends, which lost 2 bases and 4 bases, there was a span of 9 bases. This CDR3 contains 14 residues. The CDR3 DNA sequence: TGTGCCAGCTCACCAAGACGGGAATACAATGAGCAGTTCTTC. Protein sequence: CASSPRREYNEQFF.

The table lists this clonotype with many counts. The rearrangement links TRBV7-2 to TRBJ2-3; D gene unclear. The V gene's germline CDR1 is SGHTA and CDR2 FQGNSA. CDR3 length: 13 residues. V lost 3 bases and J 5 bases, leaving 9 bases between the germline ends. The CDR3 region has the DNA TGTGCCAGCAGCTTCGGCACAAGAGATACGCAGTATTTT. Translated, it gives CASSFGTRDTQYF.

This clonotype came up a few times. V gene TRBV12-3 or TRBV12-4 combines with J gene TRBJ2-7, with a weak D call TRBD2 (5 bases). V shed 6 bases and J shed 1 base, with 13 bases lying between them. The CDR3 runs to 14 residues. The CDR3 spells CASRSFGNSYEQYF. The CDR3 DNA reads as TGTGCCAGCAGATCCTTCGGGAATTCCTACGAGCAGTACTTC.

The rearrangement joins TRBV7-9 to TRBJ1-2; D ambiguous. CDR1 is SEHNR and CDR2 is FQNEAQ in the germline V gene (reference sequence). With 11 bases removed from V and 2 bases from J, the gap between germline ends came to 9 bases. The length of the CDR3 is 11 residues. The CDR3 DNA reads TGTGCCTGGGTGGGGAACTATGGCTACACCTTC. This codes for CAWVGNYGYTF.

The V gene is TRBV7-2, the J gene TRBJ2-5, with 8 bases lining up with TRBD2. This CDR3 has 15 amino acids. V lost 1 base, J lost 3 bases, and 4 bases stayed unmatched. Per germline, CDR1 SGHTA and CDR2 FQGNSA. CDR3 sequence (DNA): TGTGCCAGCAGCTTAGGGGGACTAGTAGAAGAGACCCAGTACTTC. It specifies CASSLGGLVEETQYF.

The chain employs TRBV6-6 and TRBJ1-1; D gene uncertain. Germline-derived CDR1 and CDR2 are MNHNY and SVGAGI (reference sequence). The CDR3 is 11 amino acids. The V and J ends lost 8 bases and 4 bases respectively, with 8 bases between them. CDR3 sequence reads: CASGIGTEAFF. The CDR3 DNA is TGTGCCAGCGGCATAGGCACTGAAGCTTTCTTT.

This clonotype was recorded many times. This chain connects TRBV20-1 to TRBJ2-3, with no clear D. V was clipped by 3 bases and J by 4 bases, with 14 bases between them. This CDR3 is built from 14 residues. The germline V gene encodes CDR1 DFQATT and CDR2 SNEGSKA (reference sequence). The CDR3 region is CSASAFQIPDTQYF. CDR3 bases: TGCAGTGCTAGTGCGTTCCAGATCCCAGATACGCAGTATTTT.

This chain links TRBV5-1 with TRBJ2-1; TRBD1 or TRBD2 may be the D gene (7 bases each). Germline loops: CDR1 SGHRS, CDR2 YFSETQ. The CDR3 has 14 amino acids. V gave up 0 bases and J gave up 8 bases, with 12 bases separating them. The CDR3 DNA is TGCGCCAGCAGCTTGGGTCAGGGGGGGGATGAGCAGTTCTTC. Encoded protein: CASSLGQGGDEQFF. The variable domain in full, completed from reference TRBV5-1 and TRBJ2-1, reads KAGVTQTPRYLIKTRGQQVTLSCSPISGHRSVSWYQQTPGQGLQFLFEYFSETQRNKGNFPGRFSGRQFSNSRSEMNVSTLELGDSALYLCASSLGQGGDEQFFGPGTRLTVL.

The V call is TRBV5-1, the J call TRBJ2-2, with a possible D match to TRBD1 (6 bases). This CDR3 region has 16 residues. Looked up from germline, CDR1 is SGHRS and CDR2 is YFSETQ. V was cut by 0 bases and J by 8 bases, with 17 bases left in between. CDR3 protein: CASSLAGARSFGELFF. CDR3 nucleotide sequence: TGCGCCAGCAGCTTGGCAGGGGCGCGATCATTTGGGGAGCTGTTTTTT.

This clonotype was seen repeatedly, ten times or more. The chain carries TRBV7-2 and TRBJ2-7; 14 bases line up with TRBD2. Per germline, CDR1 SGHTA and CDR2 FQGNSA. The CDR3 has 16 residues. Germline trimming cut 1 base from V and 10 bases from J; bases unmatched to any gene: 9. DNA for the CDR3: TGTGCCAGCAGCTTAGGTGGACTAGCGGGAGGCCTTCCCCAGTACTTC. Translated: CASSLGGLAGGLPQYF.

This clonotype was seen many times. V is TRBV29-1 and J is TRBJ2-3; weak D call: TRBD2 (6 bases). CDR1 and CDR2 (germline): SQVTM, ANQGSEA. Trimming stripped 5 bases from V and 0 bases from J, with 9 bases between. The CDR3 has 13 residues. The CDR3 region is CSVRTTSTDTQYF. The DNA of the CDR3 is TGCAGCGTTAGGACTACTAGCACAGATACGCAGTATTTT.

This clonotype was seen only a few times. The chain is built from TRBV2 and TRBJ2-5; TRBD2 aligns across 13 bases. This CDR3 region has 16 residues. The germline V gene encodes CDR1 SNHLY and CDR2 FYNNEI. V was pared by 3 bases and J by 6 bases, with 7 bases of the junction left unmatched. The CDR3 region has the DNA TGTGCCAGCAGTGACGGGACTAGCGGGGTCTTGCAGACCCAGTACTTC. This translates into CASSDGTSGVLQTQYF.

The V gene is TRBV7-7, the J gene TRBJ2-2; D possibly matches TRBD1 or TRBD2 (5 bases each). Trimming removed 1 base at V and 1 base at J, with 7 bases between. Germline V CDR1 and CDR2: SSHAT, FNYEAQ (reference sequence). The CDR3 extends over 15 amino acids. The CDR3 loop is CASSLGDVNTGELFF. The CDR3 coding sequence is TGTGCCAGCAGCTTAGGGGACGTGAACACCGGGGAGCTGTTTTTT.

This clonotype was seen more than once but under ten times. This rearrangement joins TRBV12-3 or TRBV12-4 to TRBJ2-1, with 13 positions matching TRBD2. V lost 3 bases, J lost 1 base, and 18 bases stayed unmatched. The CDR3 loop spans 22 amino acids. CDR3 nucleotide sequence: TGTGCCAGCAGTTTTGTGGGCCGAAGGGGACTAGCGGGATTTGGGTCCTACAATGAGCAGTTCTTC. It encodes CASSFVGRRGLAGFGSYNEQFF.

The rearrangement joins TRBV10-3 to TRBJ2-1, with D unclear. Germline V gene lookup returns CDR1 ENHRY and CDR2 SYGVKD. The germline V and J ends were trimmed by 0 bases and 9 bases, with 9 bases remaining between them. The CDR3 totals 13 residues. The CDR3 DNA reads TGTGCCATCAGTGAGTCCGTAGAACTTGAGCAGTTCTTC. Translation gives CAISESVELEQFF.

The genes are TRBV6-1 and TRBJ1-2, with 9 positions matching TRBD1. J gave up 3 bases and V 6 bases, and 8 bases lay outside the gene matches. Germline CDR1 reads MNHNS; CDR2 reads SASEGT. The CDR3 runs to 15 residues. CDR3 region: CASRRTGERHYGYTF. CDR3 in DNA: TGTGCCAGCAGGCGGACAGGGGAAAGGCACTATGGCTACACCTTC.

This sequence joins TRBV5-5 and TRBJ2-2, with a weak D call TRBD2 (5 bases). The CDR3 spans 16 residues. Germline V CDR1 and CDR2: SGHKS, YYEKEE (reference sequence). Trimming stripped 0 bases from V and 0 bases from J, with 9 bases between. The CDR3 protein is CASSLAGFANTGELFF. CDR3 DNA sequence: TGTGCCAGCAGCTTGGCGGGGTTCGCGAACACCGGGGAGCTGTTTTTT.

This clonotype has more than one count but fewer than ten. This chain joins TRBV9 and TRBJ1-2; 8 bases are shared with TRBD1. CDR3 length: 13 amino acids. V lost 4 bases to trimming and J lost 7 bases; unmatched junction nucleotides: 6. The germline CDR1 and CDR2 sequences are SGDLS and YYNGEE. This chain's CDR3 is CASSTQGAAGYTF. DNA for the CDR3: TGTGCCAGCAGCACCCAGGGGGCCGCTGGCTACACCTTC.

The chain recombines TRBV11-2 with TRBJ2-2, with 11 bases that match TRBD2. The CDR3 loop spans 17 amino acids. V trimming: 5 bases; J trimming: 4 bases; junction bases outside the gene matches: 9. Germline lookup yields CDR1 SGHAT and CDR2 FQNNGV. The chain's CDR3 is CASSPITSGGLTGELFF. The DNA of the CDR3 is TGTGCCAGCAGCCCAATTACTAGCGGGGGACTCACCGGGGAGCTGTTTTTT.